This paragraph reports one T cell receptor beta chain. What it recognizes is unknown. PCR was performed using 60 Vbeta and 13 Jbeta primers. Profiled with immunoSEQ multiplex PCR; TCRdb holds only in-frame clones, not every one. The sample holds under 200,000 clones; about 73% are singletons and the top ten take approximately 3.1%. This specimen belongs to a study of cytomegalovirus exposure and HLA in healthy donors. Study observations and caveats: TCR beta V- and J-gene trimming, according to a later analysis, was linked to a missense DCLRE1C variant.

This CDR3 has 13 amino acids. With 3 bases removed from V and 7 bases from J, the gap between germline ends came to 8 bases. Germline CDR1 is SGHRS and CDR2 is YFSETQ. The donors (healthy individuals) were bone marrow donors. This clonotype was obtained from a woman in her thirties or forties in good health and CMV-seronegative. The rearrangement uses TRBV5-1 and TRBJ1-6, with D unclear. The material sequenced was PBMCs. CDR3 protein: CASSSGGNSPLHF. CDR3 DNA sequence: TGCGCCAGCAGCTCTGGCGGGAATTCACCCCTCCACTTT.